This note documents a single T cell receptor beta chain sequence. This sample was taken from a study of blood T cell repertoires in COVID-19. Study context: The cDNA or gDNA used as material had been derived from T cells, B-cell-depleted T cells, or PBMCs.

In the source study's methods: From reference gene primer amplification, estimates of nucleated cell counts were derived. This table comes from immunoSEQ multiplex PCR, and its TCRdb copy is limited to in-frame clones, with some not included. V and J calls and clone size are copied from that table; D and trimming were computed from the DNA. Here the sample spans around 100,000 clones, about 83% being singletons. The sequence came from a human donor in a cohort sampled during active COVID-19. Specimen: peripheral blood.

The CDR3, as DNA: TGTGCCAGTAGTATAGACGGGGTAGAGACCCAGTACTTC. Residues: CASSIDGVETQYF. The chain links TRBV19 to TRBJ2-5, with D possibly TRBD2 on 5 matching bases. Germline assignment: CDR1 LNHDA and CDR2 SQIVND (reference sequence). Trimming took off 0 bases at V and 4 bases at J, with 6 bases between the two ends. The CDR3 extends over 13 amino acids.